The clone carrying this T cell receptor (beta chain) came up many times. Germline CDR1 is KGHDR and CDR2 is SFDVKD. The CDR3 has 16 residues. Unmatched junction bases numbered 3, after V lost 0 bases and J lost 5 bases. A TCRbeta library incorporating unique molecular identifiers was prepared. TCRdb re-called the PCR reads through MiXCR, storing one row per CDR3 protein. The sample holds hundreds of thousands of distinct CDR3 sequences, approximately 17% seen once. This sample is part of a study of T-cell reconstitution after alpha-beta-depleted transplantation in children. The source of this sequence is a human donor who donated a stem cell graft to a child with acute myeloid leukemia. Sequenced material: PBMCs from the stem cell graft donor, taken from the stem cell graft. This chain links TRBV24-1 with TRBJ2-1, with 10 positions matching TRBD1. CDR3 DNA sequence: TGTGCCACCAGTGATTTGTCGGACAGGGGGGACAATGAGCAGTTCTTC. It yields the protein CATSDLSDRGDNEQFF.